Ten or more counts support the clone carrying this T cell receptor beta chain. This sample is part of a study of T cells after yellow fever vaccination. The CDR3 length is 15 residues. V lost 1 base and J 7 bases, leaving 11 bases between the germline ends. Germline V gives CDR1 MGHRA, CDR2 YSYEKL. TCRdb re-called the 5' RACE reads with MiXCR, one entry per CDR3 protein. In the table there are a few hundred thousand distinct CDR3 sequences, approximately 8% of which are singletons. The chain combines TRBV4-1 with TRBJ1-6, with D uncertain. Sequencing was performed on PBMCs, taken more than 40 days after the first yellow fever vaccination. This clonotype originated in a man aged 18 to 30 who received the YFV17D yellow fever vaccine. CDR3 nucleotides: TGCGCCAGCAGCCAAGGCCCCTTACTCAATTCACCCCTCCACTTT. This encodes CASSQGPLLNSPLHF.